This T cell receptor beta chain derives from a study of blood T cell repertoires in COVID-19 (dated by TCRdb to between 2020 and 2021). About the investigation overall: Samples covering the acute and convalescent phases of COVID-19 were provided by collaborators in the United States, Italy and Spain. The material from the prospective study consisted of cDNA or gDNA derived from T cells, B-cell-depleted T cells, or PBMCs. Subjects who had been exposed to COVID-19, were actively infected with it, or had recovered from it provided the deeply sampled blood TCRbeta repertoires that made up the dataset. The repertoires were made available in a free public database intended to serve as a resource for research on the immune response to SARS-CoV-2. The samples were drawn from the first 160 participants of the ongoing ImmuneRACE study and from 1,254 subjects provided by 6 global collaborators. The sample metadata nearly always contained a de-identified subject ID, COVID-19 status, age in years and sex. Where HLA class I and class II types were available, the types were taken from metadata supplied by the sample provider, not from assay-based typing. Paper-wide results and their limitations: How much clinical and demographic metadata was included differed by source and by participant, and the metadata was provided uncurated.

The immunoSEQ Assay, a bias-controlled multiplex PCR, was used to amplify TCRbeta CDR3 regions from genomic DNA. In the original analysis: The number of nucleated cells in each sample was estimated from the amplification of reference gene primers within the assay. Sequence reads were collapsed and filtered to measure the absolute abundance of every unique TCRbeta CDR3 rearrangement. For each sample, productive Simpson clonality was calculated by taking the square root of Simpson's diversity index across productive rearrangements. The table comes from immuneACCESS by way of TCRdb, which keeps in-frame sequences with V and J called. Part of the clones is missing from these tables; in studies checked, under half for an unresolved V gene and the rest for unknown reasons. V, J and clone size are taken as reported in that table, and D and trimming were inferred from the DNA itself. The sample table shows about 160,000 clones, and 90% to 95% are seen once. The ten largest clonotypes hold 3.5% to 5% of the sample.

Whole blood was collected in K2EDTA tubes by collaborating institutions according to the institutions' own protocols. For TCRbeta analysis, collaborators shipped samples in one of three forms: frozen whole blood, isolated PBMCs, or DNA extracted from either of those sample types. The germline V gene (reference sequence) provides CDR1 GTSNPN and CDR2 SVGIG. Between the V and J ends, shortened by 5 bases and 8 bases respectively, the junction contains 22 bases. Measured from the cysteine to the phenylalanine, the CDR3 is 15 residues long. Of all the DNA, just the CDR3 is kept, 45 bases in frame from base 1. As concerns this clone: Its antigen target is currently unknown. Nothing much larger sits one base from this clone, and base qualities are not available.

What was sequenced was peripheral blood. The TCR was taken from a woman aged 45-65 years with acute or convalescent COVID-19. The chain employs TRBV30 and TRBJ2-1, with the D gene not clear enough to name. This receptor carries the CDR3 CAWGDLENVHYEQFF. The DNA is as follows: TGTGCCTGGGGAGACCTCGAGAACGTTCATTATGAGCAGTTCTTC.